The rows below give T cell receptor beta chains drawn from one sample of a study of blood T cell repertoires in COVID-19. Produced via immunoSEQ multiplex PCR; TCRdb's table is partial and in-frame only. There are roughly 110,000 clones in the sample; over 60% occur only once, and around 4.5% lies in the top ten. Sequencing was performed on peripheral blood. The origin of the receptors is a man aged 70-80 years with acute or convalescent COVID-19. CDR3s include the opening cysteine and the closing phenylalanine or tryptophan.

cdr3_aa: CASRPRGGSEKLFF; cdr3_length: 14; j_call: TRBJ1-4; v_call: TRBV7-9
cdr3_aa: CASSLGTGGANYGYTF; cdr3_length: 16; j_call: TRBJ1-2; v_call: TRBV11-2
cdr3_aa: CASGAGVADTQYF; cdr3_length: 13; j_call: TRBJ2-3; v_call: TRBV5-1
cdr3_aa: CASSINTGGWNTGELFF; cdr3_length: 17; j_call: TRBJ2-2; v_call: TRBV7-8
cdr3_aa: CASSQLQNTGELFF; cdr3_length: 14; j_call: TRBJ2-2; v_call: TRBV4-3
cdr3_aa: CASSSDPLRGTEAFF; cdr3_length: 15; j_call: TRBJ1-1; v_call: TRBV5-4
cdr3_aa: CATHGDRDGYTF; cdr3_length: 12; j_call: TRBJ1-2; v_call: TRBV24-1
cdr3_aa: CASSDSRNEKLFF; cdr3_length: 13; j_call: TRBJ1-4; v_call: TRBV19
cdr3_aa: CASSQSGAFSGANVLTF; cdr3_length: 17; j_call: TRBJ2-6; v_call: TRBV3-1/TRBV3-2
cdr3_aa: CASSQEFVTGTIQPQHF; cdr3_length: 17; j_call: TRBJ1-5; v_call: TRBV4-1
cdr3_aa: CASSPPTLQKNSPLHF; cdr3_length: 16; j_call: TRBJ1-6; v_call: TRBV18
cdr3_aa: CASSLGAPYGYTF; cdr3_length: 13; j_call: TRBJ1-2; v_call: TRBV27
cdr3_aa: CASSFQGTGFGEQYF; cdr3_length: 15; j_call: TRBJ2-7; v_call: TRBV5-1
cdr3_aa: CASSQTETEAFF; cdr3_length: 12; j_call: TRBJ1-1; v_call: TRBV13
cdr3_aa: CASSYAQDSYEQYF; cdr3_length: 14; j_call: TRBJ2-7; v_call: TRBV6-5
cdr3_aa: CASSYGRASGDQGDEQFF; cdr3_length: 18; j_call: TRBJ2-1; v_call: TRBV6-2/TRBV6-3
cdr3_aa: CSGREHQGTGELFF; cdr3_length: 14; j_call: TRBJ2-2; v_call: TRBV29-1
cdr3_aa: CASSRGDGPQIAAFF; cdr3_length: 15; j_call: TRBJ1-1; v_call: TRBV4-2
cdr3_aa: CASSPNLGGGAAGNTIYF; cdr3_length: 18; j_call: TRBJ1-3; v_call: TRBV11-2
cdr3_aa: CASSPTGGGQYF; cdr3_length: 12; j_call: TRBJ2-7; v_call: TRBV2
cdr3_aa: CASSSQGVSGYTF; cdr3_length: 13; j_call: TRBJ1-2; v_call: TRBV12-3/TRBV12-4
cdr3_aa: CASSLGTSFPNEQFF; cdr3_length: 15; j_call: TRBJ2-1; v_call: TRBV19
cdr3_aa: CASSRDRVVAFF; cdr3_length: 12; j_call: TRBJ1-1; v_call: TRBV12-3/TRBV12-4
cdr3_aa: CASSLGGLQETQYF; cdr3_length: 14; j_call: TRBJ2-5; v_call: TRBV7-2
cdr3_aa: CASSATPGQGAAPLHF; cdr3_length: 16; j_call: TRBJ1-6; v_call: TRBV9
cdr3_aa: CASSLGQVNGYTF; cdr3_length: 13; j_call: TRBJ1-2; v_call: TRBV28
cdr3_aa: CSVEDLDRPEGTGYGYTF; cdr3_length: 18; j_call: TRBJ1-2; v_call: TRBV29-1
cdr3_aa: CASSENGGDYNEQFF; cdr3_length: 15; j_call: TRBJ2-1; v_call: TRBV25-1
cdr3_aa: CASSQELGTSPLHF; cdr3_length: 14; j_call: TRBJ1-6; v_call: TRBV4-1
cdr3_aa: CASSHGGLAGSYNEQFF; cdr3_length: 17; j_call: TRBJ2-1; v_call: TRBV14
cdr3_aa: CASNQGQGLSYYGYTF; cdr3_length: 16; j_call: TRBJ1-2; v_call: TRBV3-1/TRBV3-2
cdr3_aa: CASSYGGIHSGNTIYF; cdr3_length: 16; j_call: TRBJ1-3; v_call: TRBV6-2/TRBV6-3
cdr3_aa: CASSSSEYQHF; cdr3_length: 11; j_call: TRBJ1-5; v_call: TRBV7-8
cdr3_aa: CASGMTGNYGYTF; cdr3_length: 13; j_call: TRBJ1-2; v_call: TRBV21-1
cdr3_aa: CASSPRSEVTYEQYF; cdr3_length: 15; j_call: TRBJ2-7; v_call: TRBV5-1
cdr3_aa: CAISEQAGGTGELFF; cdr3_length: 15; j_call: TRBJ2-2; v_call: TRBV10-3
cdr3_aa: CASSRTGRAAEAFF; cdr3_length: 14; j_call: TRBJ1-1; v_call: TRBV5-1
cdr3_aa: CASSLAARDTQYF; cdr3_length: 13; j_call: TRBJ2-3; v_call: TRBV11-1
cdr3_aa: CASSQGGLVGQGTQEQYF; cdr3_length: 18; j_call: TRBJ2-7; v_call: TRBV4-1
cdr3_aa: CSVRRDNADTIYF; cdr3_length: 13; j_call: TRBJ1-3; v_call: TRBV29-1
cdr3_aa: CASSFGGTDTQYF; cdr3_length: 13; j_call: TRBJ2-3; v_call: TRBV12-3/TRBV12-4
cdr3_aa: CASSPRLAGGRDTQYF; cdr3_length: 16; j_call: TRBJ2-3; v_call: TRBV27
cdr3_aa: CASSRRGGWQETQYF; cdr3_length: 15; j_call: TRBJ2-5; v_call: TRBV11-1
cdr3_aa: CASTRTSGGYEQFF; cdr3_length: 14; j_call: TRBJ2-1; v_call: TRBV7-2
cdr3_aa: CASSIDTLTGHYEQYF; cdr3_length: 16; j_call: TRBJ2-7; v_call: TRBV19